The next 22 T cell receptor beta chains were all read from a single sample in a study of T cells after yellow fever vaccination. TCRdb analysed the 5' RACE reads with MiXCR anew, one entry per CDR3 protein. The sample yields approximately 510,000 distinct CDR3 sequences, about a fifth seen once. This specimen consisted of PBMCs, obtained roughly 20 days after the first yellow fever vaccination. The receptors shown here come from a man between 18 and 35 years old who received the YFV17D yellow fever vaccine.

The rearrangement joins TRBV27 to TRBJ2-7, with 9 bases matching TRBD1. V trimming: 5 bases; J trimming: 7 bases; junction bases outside the gene matches: 9. CDR1 is MNHEY and CDR2 is SMNVEV in the germline V gene (reference sequence). CDR3 length: 14 amino acids. This chain's CDR3 is CASSPAGQGGEQYF. In DNA, the CDR3 is TGTGCCAGCAGTCCTGCGGGACAGGGAGGGGAGCAGTACTTC.

This clonotype has just one count. CDR3 bases: TGCGCCAGCAGCCCCGGGACAGGGATGGGGATGCCCCAGCATTTT. Its protein is CASSPGTGMGMPQHF. This chain connects TRBV5-1 to TRBJ1-5, with TRBD1 identical over 9 bases. The CDR3 has 15 residues. Trimming removed 4 bases from V and 9 bases from J; junction bases left unmatched: 11. Germline V CDR1 and CDR2: SGHRS, YFSETQ.

This rearrangement joins TRBV10-3 to TRBJ2-7, with 8 positions matching TRBD1. Germline CDR1 and CDR2: ENHRY and SYGVKD. The J segment lost 0 bases and the V segment lost 8 bases, leaving 3 bases of the junction unmatched. This CDR3 contains 13 residues. DNA of the CDR3: TGTGCCATCGGGACAGGAAGCTCCTACGAGCAGTACTTC. This codes for CAIGTGSSYEQYF.

This chain joins TRBV11-3 and TRBJ2-1; 13 bases are a match to TRBD2. This CDR3 spans 16 amino acids. Trimming at V came to 5 bases and at J to 7 bases, leaving 8 bases not matched to a gene. Germline V lookup: CDR1 SGHNT, CDR2 YENEEA. CDR3 DNA: TGTGCCAGCAGCCCTTCCGGGACTAGCGGGGCGAATGAGCAGTTCTTC. Protein: CASSPSGTSGANEQFF.

This clonotype was detected a few times. The J gene is TRBJ2-3, the V gene TRBV7-9; perhaps TRBD2 as D (6 bases). CDR3 length: 17 amino acids. Germline V gene sequence: CDR1 SEHNR, CDR2 FQNEAQ (reference sequence). V lost 7 bases to trimming and J lost 2 bases, with 22 bases between them. CDR3: CASNSETGLRVTDTQYF. CDR3 nucleotide sequence: TGTGCCAGCAACTCCGAGACGGGACTCCGAGTCACAGATACGCAGTATTTT.

The V call is TRBV12-3 or TRBV12-4, the J call TRBJ2-2, with no clear D. Trimming stripped 6 bases from V and 0 bases from J, with 14 bases between. The length of the CDR3 is 16 residues. For the CDR3, the DNA is TGTGCCAGCAGAACCACCTGGAGCACGAACACCGGGGAGCTGTTTTTT. This translates into CASRTTWSTNTGELFF.

The chain recombines TRBV5-6 with TRBJ2-2, with D possibly TRBD1 on 6 matching bases. The germline CDR1 and CDR2 sequences are SGHDT and YYEEEE. V lost 1 base, J lost 4 bases, and 17 bases lay in between. The CDR3 runs to 17 residues. CDR3 sequence reads: CASSLRLRTEGTGELFF. In DNA form, the CDR3 reads TGTGCCAGCAGCTTGAGGTTGAGGACAGAGGGCACCGGGGAGCTGTTTTTT.

This clonotype was counted between two and nine times. The gene calls are TRBV7-2 and TRBJ2-5, with a possible D match to TRBD2 (7 bases). Per the germline V gene, CDR1 is SGHTA and CDR2 is FQGNSA. CDR3 length: 17 amino acids. Trimming pared 4 bases from V and 1 base from J, leaving 19 bases between. CDR3 loop: CASSSPRGGGGQETQYF. DNA for the CDR3: TGTGCCAGCAGCTCCCCACGAGGGGGAGGGGGCCAAGAGACCCAGTACTTC. The full variable domain, rest sourced from reference TRBV7-2 and TRBJ2-5, is GAGVSQSPSNKVTEKGKDVELRCDPISGHTALYWYRQSLGQGLEFLIYFQGNSAPDKSGLPSDRFSAERTGGSVSTLTIQRTQQEDSAVYLCASSSPRGGGGQETQYFGPGTRLLVL.

The genes are TRBV5-6 and TRBJ1-4, with TRBD1 matching 11 bases. This CDR3 comprises 18 residues. The V and J ends lost 4 bases and 7 bases, in that order; junction bases with no gene match: 15. Per germline, CDR1 SGHDT and CDR2 YYEEEE. The DNA for the CDR3 is TGTGCCAGCAGCGTTTCAATGAGGCCCGGGACAGGGGGTGAAAAACTGTTTTTT. Translation: CASSVSMRPGTGGEKLFF. The full variable domain, rest sourced from reference TRBV5-6 and TRBJ1-4, is DAGVTQSPTHLIKTRGQQVTLRCSPKSGHDTVSWYQQALGQGPQFIFQYYEEEERQRGNFPDRFSGHQFPNYSSELNVNALLLGDSALYLCASSVSMRPGTGGEKLFFGSGTQLSVL.

This clonotype showed up just a few times. The chain is built from TRBV3-1 and TRBJ2-5; D gene unclear. Germline values: CDR1 LGHDT, CDR2 YNNKEL (reference sequence). Trimming cost V 1 base and J 1 base, with 10 bases left between them. CDR3 size: 15 residues. CDR3 protein: CASSQGFRIQETQYF. The CDR3 DNA reads as TGTGCCAGCAGCCAAGGATTCCGAATCCAAGAGACCCAGTACTTC.

This clonotype was picked up a small number of times. The chain couples TRBV9 to TRBJ2-3; the D gene is possibly TRBD2 (7 bases). Trimming left V 6 bases short and J 2 bases short, with 16 bases between. Germline V CDR1 and CDR2: SGDLS, YYNGEE. The CDR3 length is 15 residues. CDR3 DNA: TGTGCCAGCAACCCTTTGGCGGGGGCCACAGATACGCAGTATTTT. Translation gives CASNPLAGATDTQYF.

The chain carries TRBV5-6 and TRBJ2-3, with D unclear. Germline values: CDR1 SGHDT, CDR2 YYEEEE. V lost 7 bases and J lost 6, with 18 bases in between. CDR3 length: 14 residues. The CDR3 DNA follows: TGTGCCAGCGGCGCCGGGCTCCCTTTGGATACGCAGTATTTT. Protein product: CASGAGLPLDTQYF. Combining the CDR3 with reference TRBV5-6 and TRBJ2-3 gives the whole variable domain DAGVTQSPTHLIKTRGQQVTLRCSPKSGHDTVSWYQQALGQGPQFIFQYYEEEERQRGNFPDRFSGHQFPNYSSELNVNALLLGDSALYLCASGAGLPLDTQYFGPGTRLTVL.

This clonotype was observed a handful of times. The chain recombines TRBV27 with TRBJ2-3, with D perhaps assigned TRBD1 or TRBD2 (5 bases each). The CDR3 covers 14 residues. The germline V and J ends were trimmed by 6 bases and 4 bases, with 14 bases remaining between them. Germline values: CDR1 MNHEY, CDR2 SMNVEV (reference sequence). The DNA of the CDR3 is TGTGCCAGCAGGTCCGGGGCCGTTTCAGATACGCAGTATTTT. It is translated as CASRSGAVSDTQYF.

The chain is built from TRBV27 and TRBJ2-7; 7 bases line up with TRBD2. The CDR3 is 15 residues long. The germline CDR1 and CDR2 sequences are MNHEY and SMNVEV (reference sequence). Germline trimming cut 0 bases from V and 4 bases from J; bases unmatched to any gene: 6. The CDR3 protein is CASSLSYWGGYEQYF. CDR3 DNA: TGTGCCAGCAGTTTATCGTACTGGGGGGGGTACGAGCAGTACTTC.

The chain carries TRBV6-5 and TRBJ2-7; either TRBD1 or TRBD2 may fit D (5 bases each). In germline, CDR1 is MNHEY, CDR2 SVGAGI. V lost 2 bases, J lost 6 bases, and 14 bases lay in between. The CDR3 runs 14 residues. CDR3 loop: CASSYGTTIIEQYF. CDR3 DNA sequence: TGTGCCAGCAGTTACGGGACCACAATTATCGAGCAGTACTTC.

V is TRBV12-3 or TRBV12-4 and J is TRBJ2-3, with TRBD2 identical over 7 bases. V trimming: 5 bases; J trimming: 3 bases; junction bases outside the gene matches: 8. The CDR3 length is 15 residues. The CDR3 region has the DNA TGTGCCAGCAGTCCGATGATCGGGGGGACAGATACGCAGTATTTT. Its translation: CASSPMIGGTDTQYF.

The V and J genes are TRBV7-9 and TRBJ2-2; no definite D call. The CDR3 sequence is 16 residues long. Per germline, CDR1 SEHNR and CDR2 FQNEAQ (reference sequence). V was cut by 9 bases and J by 1 base, with 18 bases left in between. The CDR3 region has the DNA TGTGCCAGTAGTCCCCCTTGGTTAGAGAACACCGGGGAGCTGTTTTTT. This encodes CASSPPWLENTGELFF. The complete variable domain, with remaining parts taken from reference TRBV7-9 and TRBJ2-2, reads DTGVSQNPRHKITKRGQNVTFRCDPISEHNRLYWYRQTLGQGPEFLTYFQNEAQLEKSRLLSDRFSAERPKGSFSTLEIQRTEQGDSAMYLCASSPPWLENTGELFFGEGSRLTVL.

The rearrangement uses TRBV3-1 and TRBJ2-1, with 14 bases identical to TRBD2. Germline CDR1 reads LGHDT; CDR2 reads YNNKEL (reference sequence). The CDR3 loop spans 16 amino acids. The V and J ends lost 5 bases and 4 bases, in that order; junction bases with no gene match: 4. CDR3 in amino acids: CASSYGTSGGYNEQFF. CDR3 in DNA: TGTGCCAGCAGCTACGGGACTAGCGGGGGATACAATGAGCAGTTCTTC.

The genes are TRBV3-1 and TRBJ2-3, with D possibly TRBD1 on 6 matching bases. CDR3 size: 17 residues. CDR1 is LGHDT and CDR2 is YNNKEL in the germline V gene (reference sequence). Deletions cut 1 base from V and 5 bases from J, with 19 bases between. The CDR3 DNA reads as TGTGCCAGCAGCCAAGGCGGACACAGGGCCGAGGGAGATACGCAGTATTTT. Translated: CASSQGGHRAEGDTQYF.

The chain employs TRBV19 and TRBJ2-3, with D perhaps given as TRBD1 or TRBD2 (6 bases each). The CDR3 is 17 amino acids. V was cut by 6 bases and J by 2 bases, with 21 bases left in between. The germline V gene has CDR1 LNHDA and CDR2 SQIVND (reference sequence). The CDR3 DNA is TGTGCCAGTAGGCAGATACGGGGGCCGACGAACACAGATACGCAGTATTTT. It translates to CASRQIRGPTNTDTQYF.

The chain recombines TRBV18 with TRBJ1-3; 7 nucleotides match TRBD1. CDR3 length equals 16 residues. CDR1 is KGHSH, CDR2 LQKENI, per germline. V dropped 1 base and J dropped 2; count of bases not matched to a gene: 5. In DNA form, the CDR3 reads TGTGCCAGCTCACCACAGACAGGGTCTCCTGGAAACACCATATATTTT. Its protein is CASSPQTGSPGNTIYF.

This chain joins TRBV6-2 or TRBV6-3 and TRBJ2-1; D is unclear. The CDR3 consists of 17 residues. Germline V gene data show CDR1 as MNHEY and CDR2 as SVGEGT. Deletions cut 2 bases from V and 4 bases from J, with 18 bases between. CDR3 sequence: CASSYLPPPNRYNEQFF. CDR3 coding DNA: TGTGCCAGCAGTTACCTCCCCCCGCCGAATCGTTACAATGAGCAGTTCTTC.